This T cell receptor (beta chain) stems from a study of blood T cell repertoires in COVID-19. Sequenced by immunoSEQ multiplex PCR; TCRdb stores in-frame clones only, minus some. The data hold tens of thousands of clones, with roughly 84% observed a single time. Per germline, CDR1 MNHEY and CDR2 SVGEGT. Between the trimmed V and J ends, which lost 2 bases and 5 bases, there was a span of 16 bases. This CDR3 is built from 16 residues. The TCR originated in a man older than 75 with COVID-19, enrolled during active disease. Sample: peripheral blood. This chain joins TRBV6-2 or TRBV6-3 and TRBJ1-5; a weak D match, TRBD1 (5 bases). CDR3 loop: CASSYLLPTADQPQHF. CDR3 in DNA: TGTGCCAGCAGTTACCTTCTTCCGACAGCCGATCAGCCCCAGCATTTT.